Each of the 5 T cell receptor beta chains below was sequenced from the same sample in a study of shared clonotypes between healthy human individuals. Generated by immunoSEQ multiplex PCR, the TCRdb table keeps only in-frame clones and is missing some. The sample lists under 550,000 clones; 95% to 97% were seen once. The specimen was naive CD4+ T cells sorted from blood. Subset denoted: CD45RA+ positively selected. The source is a woman between 25 and 40 years old in good health.

The chain recombines TRBV30 with TRBJ1-6; 9 nucleotides match TRBD1. V shed 5 bases, J shed 5 bases, and the junction held 7 bases outside the gene matches. There are 15 residues in the CDR3. The germline gives CDR1 GTSNPN, CDR2 SVGIG (reference sequence). CDR3 sequence reads: CAWGTGQGHNSPLHF. The CDR3 bases are TGTGCCTGGGGGACGGGACAGGGTCATAATTCACCCCTCCACTTT.

The chain recombines TRBV28 with TRBJ2-5; D call uncertain. The CDR3 has 15 residues. Trimming removed 3 bases from V and 5 bases from J, with 16 bases in between. The germline V gene encodes CDR1 MDHEN and CDR2 SYDVKM. CDR3 loop: CASSFPWEDGETQYF. The DNA for the CDR3 is TGTGCCAGCAGTTTTCCTTGGGAAGATGGGGAGACCCAGTACTTC.

This chain uses TRBV6-5 with TRBJ1-2; 7 nucleotides align to TRBD1. The V segment lost 6 bases and the J segment 4 bases; nucleotides outside the gene matches: 8. Germline V gene sequence: CDR1 MNHEY, CDR2 SVGAGI. CDR3 length: 14 residues. CDR3 coding DNA: TGTGCCAGCAGGACAGGGTTAGGAATCTATGGCTACACCTTC. Translated: CASRTGLGIYGYTF.

This chain connects TRBV10-3 to TRBJ2-1, with 9 bases identical to TRBD2. J was trimmed by 8 bases and V by 0 bases; bases with no gene match: 11. CDR3 length: 17 amino acids. CDR1 is ENHRY, CDR2 SYGVKD, per germline. The CDR3 region has the DNA TGTGCCATCAGTGAGTCGGGGGAGGCTAGCGGGATATATGAGCAGTTCTTC. This sequence encodes CAISESGEASGIYEQFF.

This clone was seen only once. CDR3 sequence: CASSGPRDNKAGELFF. In DNA form, the CDR3 reads TGTGCCAGCAGCGGACCACGGGACAATAAGGCCGGGGAGCTGTTTTTT. The chain carries TRBV9 and TRBJ2-2; weak D call: TRBD1 (6 bases). The CDR3 is 16 amino acids. The V end was cut by 3 bases, the J end by 6 bases, with 18 bases between. Germline V gene lookup returns CDR1 SGDLS and CDR2 YYNGEE.